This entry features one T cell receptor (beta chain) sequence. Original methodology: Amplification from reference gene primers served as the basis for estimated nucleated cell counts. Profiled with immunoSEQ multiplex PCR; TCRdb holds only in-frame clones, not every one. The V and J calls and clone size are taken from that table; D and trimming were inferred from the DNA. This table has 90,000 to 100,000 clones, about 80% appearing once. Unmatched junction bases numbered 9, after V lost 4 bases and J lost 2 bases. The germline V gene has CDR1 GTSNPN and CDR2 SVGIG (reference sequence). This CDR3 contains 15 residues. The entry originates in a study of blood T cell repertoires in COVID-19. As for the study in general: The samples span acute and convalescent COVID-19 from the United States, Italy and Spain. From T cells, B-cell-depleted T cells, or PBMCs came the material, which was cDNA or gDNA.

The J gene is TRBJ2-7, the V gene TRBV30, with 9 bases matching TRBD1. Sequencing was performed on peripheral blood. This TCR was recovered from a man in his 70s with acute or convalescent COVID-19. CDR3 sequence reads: CAWKRWTGDTYEQYF. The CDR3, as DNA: TGTGCCTGGAAGCGATGGACAGGGGATACCTACGAGCAGTACTTC.